This T cell receptor (beta chain) was identified in a study of shared clonotypes between healthy human individuals. Study information: The study drew on a couple of women and three men aged 18 to 49 as donors.

Here immunoSEQ multiplex PCR was the method, and the copy in TCRdb shows in-frame clones only, minus some. The data contain some 2.1 million clones, about 95% of them seen just once; the ten biggest clones take up roughly 0.13%. As for this clone: Its target is unknown.

Findings of the study overall: Sharing across four donors was seen in 4.5% to 5.5% of naive CD4 clonotypes.

J was trimmed by 2 bases and V by 6 bases; bases with no gene match: 11. CDR3 length equals 16 residues. Germline CDR1 reads MGHRA; CDR2 reads YSYEKL. This TCR derives from a man younger than 30 in good health. The sample comprised naive CD4+ T cells sorted from blood. This sample's subset: CD45RA+ positively selected. The chain employs TRBV4-1 and TRBJ2-3; TRBD2 matches at 7 bases. CDR3 residues: CASRGGSPSATDTQYF. CDR3 bases: TGCGCCAGCAGGGGGGGGAGTCCCTCTGCCACAGATACGCAGTATTTT.